This is a list of T cell receptor beta chains from one sample in a study of T cell responses to AZD1222 COVID-19 vaccine. Assay: immunoSEQ multiplex PCR; the TCRdb copy retains only in-frame clones and omits some. The sample shows some 150,000 clones, 89% of them seen only once. The sample here was peripheral blood, taken on day 0 of AZD1222 vaccination. The receptors were gathered from an adult in good health. CDR3s include the opening cysteine and the closing phenylalanine or tryptophan.

v_call	j_call	cdr3_aa
TRBV27	TRBJ2-3	CASSPRVGGGSDTQYF
TRBV7-3	TRBJ2-5	CASSRGSRETQYF
TRBV15	TRBJ1-3	CATSRGLPRDSPFSGNTIYF
TRBV7-8	TRBJ1-1	CASSVPGGAVADRVFF
TRBV9	TRBJ2-2	CASGYLAGANTGELFF
TRBV7-9	TRBJ1-4	CASSPGTGLRGNEKLFF
TRBV12-3/TRBV12-4	TRBJ1-2	CASSWGGNYGYTF
TRBV7-8	TRBJ2-1	CASSLRTGNEQFF
TRBV7-2	TRBJ1-2	CASSLVVGGYGYTF
TRBV23-1	TRBJ2-7	CASRYFSGIDEQYF
TRBV15	TRBJ1-5	CATSRAGGDQPQHF
TRBV4-2	TRBJ2-1	CASSHLGNEQFF
TRBV19	TRBJ1-5	CASSLQGAPGQPQHF
TRBV12-3/TRBV12-4	TRBJ1-5	CASSFSSNQPQHF
TRBV7-2	TRBJ2-3	CASSLRGPLGTDTQYF